Listed below are T cell receptor beta chains from one sample, sequenced in a study of blood T cell repertoires in COVID-19. The method was immunoSEQ multiplex PCR; TCRdb's version includes in-frame clones alone and lacks a portion of them. The sample has 130,000 to 150,000 clones; approximately 85% are singletons. Sample: peripheral blood. These receptors originate from a woman aged 55-75 years with COVID-19, enrolled during active disease. Each CDR3 is given without its conserved first and last residue. Clone size is not always given. Where it is, it says once, few, many or a class for expanded clones.

size,V,CDR3
once,TRBV29-1,SISVGANTEAF
once,TRBV5-1,ASSEGLAGETYEQY
.,TRBV7-6,ASMGHGYT
.,TRBV3-1/TRBV3-2,ASSQVRGQPGIYGYT
few,TRBV5-6,ASSQLAGGHKGDTQY
.,TRBV7-2,ASSLSSEGGQDTEAF
.,TRBV19,ASSISASGGAMQETQY
.,TRBV30,AWSINVRQANEKLF
once,TRBV5-6,ASKKGGAFFRYT
.,TRBV10-3,AISGGTGILSYEQY
few,TRBV13,ASSLRDFQETQY
.,TRBV14,ASSQGTDFNYGYT
.,TRBV5-5,ASRTQGMNNSPLH
.,TRBV5-4,ASSSGQGSYNEQF
.,TRBV7-6,ASSLGTSGGYQETQY
once,TRBV7-9,ASSAVRANTEAF
.,TRBV19,ASSIVDSQPQH
.,TRBV7-8,ASSSTGRSNNEQF
.,TRBV18,ASSQRDRSGTEAF
.,TRBV27,ASSRRGRIAGRGGGELF
.,TRBV7-3,ASSSNGARYT
.,TRBV11-2,ASSLDSGWGPYEQY
few,TRBV10-3,AISEGTESEKLF
.,TRBV6-5,ASSPGGGQNIQY
.,TRBV13,ASIDLGAGGMNTEAF
.,TRBV4-1,ASSQGGQRGNTIY
.,TRBV4-2,ASSQERLVESPNEQF
.,TRBV11-3,ASSLALNTGELF
.,TRBV5-4,ASSPTALGESNTQY